A selection of T cell receptor beta chains follows, all from one sample in a study of OX40 agonist ivuxolimab in advanced cancers. The assay was immunoSEQ multiplex PCR, and TCRdb's table has in-frame clones only and misses some. Among under 95,000 clones listed, about nine tenths were seen once. Specimen: CD4+ or CD8+ T cells sorted from blood, collected in a trial of the OX40 agonist ivuxolimab. The receptors were gathered from an adult with an advanced solid tumor such as melanoma, head and neck, liver or kidney cancer. Each CDR3 is given with its conserved first and last residue. A D gene is named only where the DNA matches it firmly. Expanded clones get a size class; other rows say once, few or many, or leave the size out.

clone size: .; J gene: TRBJ2-6; V gene: TRBV5-1; D gene: TRBD1; CDR3 DNA: TGCGCCAGCAGCTTGGCGGGACAGGGGGCCTCTGGGGCCAACGTCCTGACTTTC; CDR3 protein: CASSLAGQGASGANVLTF
clone size: .; J gene: TRBJ2-1; V gene: TRBV7-3; D gene: .; CDR3 DNA: TGTGCCAGCAGCTTAATACAGTCTACCTACAATGAGCAGTTCTTC; CDR3 protein: CASSLIQSTYNEQFF
clone size: .; J gene: TRBJ2-2; V gene: TRBV10-1; D gene: .; CDR3 DNA: TGCGCCAGCAGAGCCTCCCTAGCGACCGGGGAGCTGTTTTTT; CDR3 protein: CASRASLATGELFF
clone size: once; J gene: TRBJ2-3; V gene: TRBV29-1; D gene: .; CDR3 DNA: TGCAGCACCCAGACAGGCCTGCTTGGCACAGATACGCAGTATTTT; CDR3 protein: CSTQTGLLGTDTQYF
clone size: .; J gene: TRBJ1-1; V gene: TRBV6-1; D gene: .; CDR3 DNA: TGTGCCAGCAGTTACCCACCGAGGGCTTTCTTT; CDR3 protein: CASSYPPRAFF
clone size: .; J gene: TRBJ2-3; V gene: TRBV11-3; D gene: TRBD2; CDR3 DNA: TGTGCCAGCACGGTTCTAGCGGGACTTTTCCGCTATCGCACAGATACGCAGTATTTT; CDR3 protein: CASTVLAGLFRYRTDTQYF
clone size: .; J gene: TRBJ1-4; V gene: TRBV25-1; D gene: TRBD1; CDR3 DNA: TGTGCCAGCAGAGGGACAGGGATTAATGAAAAACTGTTTTTT; CDR3 protein: CASRGTGINEKLFF
clone size: .; J gene: TRBJ1-1; V gene: TRBV28; D gene: .; CDR3 DNA: TGTGCCAGCAGTTCCGGGACTCCGGTGAACACTGAAGCTTTCTTT; CDR3 protein: CASSSGTPVNTEAFF
clone size: .; J gene: TRBJ2-7; V gene: TRBV28; D gene: .; CDR3 DNA: TGTGCCAGCAGTGCCCCCGCGACAGAAGAGCAGTACTTC; CDR3 protein: CASSAPATEEQYF
clone size: .; J gene: TRBJ2-2; V gene: TRBV7-4; D gene: .; CDR3 DNA: TGTGCCAGCAGCCCAGACAGCCATGATCTTCCCGGGGAGCTGTTTTTT; CDR3 protein: CASSPDSHDLPGELFF